The rows below give T cell receptor beta chains drawn from one sample of a study of blood T cell repertoires in COVID-19. Sequenced by immunoSEQ multiplex PCR; TCRdb stores in-frame clones only, minus some. The sample lists around 370,000 clones; 88% were seen once. Sequencing was carried out using peripheral blood. These receptors originate from a woman in her sixties or seventies with COVID-19, enrolled during active disease. The CDR3 runs from the conserved cysteine through the conserved F or W. The order of the fields is D gene, J gene, V gene, clone size, CDR3 protein, CDR3 DNA. The D gene is left open where the match is weak. Rows give clone size only sometimes, using once, few, many, or a class for an expanded clone.

-,TRBJ1-2,TRBV11-2,-,CASSSPRDYGYTF,TGTGCCAGCAGCTCCCCGAGGGACTATGGCTACACCTTC
-,TRBJ1-1,TRBV3-1/TRBV3-2,-,CASSQNSQREAFF,TGTGCCAGCAGCCAAAACAGCCAACGTGAAGCTTTCTTT
TRBD2,TRBJ2-1,TRBV5-8,-,CASSVRAGSSYNEQFF,TGTGCCAGCAGCGTGCGAGCGGGGAGCTCCTACAATGAGCAGTTCTTC
-,TRBJ1-2,TRBV19,-,CASSIVTAGYGYTF,TGTGCCAGTAGTATAGTCACTGCGGGCTATGGCTACACCTTC
-,TRBJ1-6,TRBV12-2,-,CASRISQGFNSPLHF,TGTGCAAGTCGCATATCACAGGGTTTCAATTCACCCCTCCACTTT
-,TRBJ2-7,TRBV28,-,CASSLYGLGAPYEQYF,TGTGCCAGCAGTTTATATGGGCTGGGGGCCCCCTACGAGCAGTACTTC
-,TRBJ2-2,TRBV28,few,CASISGGTEATGELFF,TGTGCCAGCATTTCTGGCGGGACGGAGGCCACCGGGGAGCTGTTTTTT
-,TRBJ1-4,TRBV6-5,-,CASGAGINEKLFF,TGTGCCAGTGGGGCGGGAATTAATGAAAAACTGTTTTTT
TRBD1,TRBJ1-2,TRBV11-2,few,CASSLGGTGKQYGYTF,TGTGCCAGCAGCTTAGGTGGGACAGGGAAGCAATATGGCTACACCTTC
TRBD1,TRBJ1-6,TRBV7-3,-,CASSLRQGALGSPLHF,TGTGCCAGCAGCCTCAGACAGGGGGCCCTCGGTTCACCCCTCCACTTT
-,TRBJ1-1,TRBV18,-,CASSPWGATRNTEAFF,TGTGCCAGCTCACCCTGGGGCGCAACTCGGAACACTGAAGCTTTCTTT
TRBD2,TRBJ2-2,TRBV5-1,-,CASSLGLAGPGELFF,TGCGCCAGCAGCTTGGGACTAGCGGGTCCCGGGGAGCTGTTTTTT
-,TRBJ2-5,TRBV30,-,CAWGGGRYQETQYF,TGTGCCTGGGGGGGAGGCCGGTACCAAGAGACCCAGTACTTC
TRBD2,TRBJ2-2,TRBV7-2,-,CASSSSLSGGARSGELFF,TGTGCCAGCAGCTCATCTCTTAGCGGGGGGGCCCGGTCCGGGGAGCTGTTTTTT
TRBD1,TRBJ1-1,TRBV7-2,-,CASSRDRDTEAFF,TGTGCCAGCAGCCGTGACAGGGACACTGAAGCTTTCTTT